This TCR beta chain was retrieved from a study of T cell responses to AZD1222 COVID-19 vaccine. This clone was counted between two and nine times. Its antigen is not identified. One end of the junction is discordant with germline, which a read error may explain. The CDR3 spans 13 residues. Germline V gene sequence: CDR1 SSHAT, CDR2 FNYEAQ (reference sequence). Study-wide results and caveats: Repertoires were sampled only after the peak T cell response.

Measured with immunoSEQ multiplex PCR; TCRdb has only the in-frame clones, and not every one. The sample includes roughly 150,000 clones, roughly nine tenths of them seen just once. The TCR sequence derives from an adult who had recovered from COVID-19. J is TRBJ2-5 and V is TRBV7-7, with D uncertain. The starting material was peripheral blood, obtained after recovery from COVID-19. This chain's CDR3 is CASSLLGQETQYF. The CDR3 bases are TGTGCTAGCAGCTTATTGGGGCAAGAGACCCAGTACTTC.